Sequencing of this T cell receptor beta chain was carried out in a study of OX40 agonist ivuxolimab in advanced cancers. In the study overall: Patients in the trial were receiving intravenous ivuxolimab every 2 weeks, at doses of 0.01 to 10 mg/kg.

V was clipped by 2 bases and J by 0 bases; unmatched bases: 6. CDR1 and CDR2 (germline): GTSNPN, SVGIG (reference sequence). The CDR3 runs to 16 residues. Using immunoSEQ multiplex PCR, the repertoire was profiled, and TCRdb retains in-frame clones only, with some absent. This sample has roughly 60,000 clones, with under 90% found just once. The J gene is TRBJ1-5, the V gene TRBV30; TRBD1 aligns across 8 bases. Material: CD4+ or CD8+ T cells sorted from blood, obtained in a trial of the OX40 agonist ivuxolimab. The receptor comes from an adult with an advanced solid tumor such as melanoma, head and neck, liver or kidney cancer. The CDR3 DNA reads TGTGCCTGGAGTAGTCAGGGGGCCTATAGCAATCAGCCCCAGCATTTT. Its translation is CAWSSQGAYSNQPQHF.